What follows are 26 T cell receptor beta chains derived from one specimen sequenced in a study of blood T cell repertoires in COVID-19. TCRdb keeps only in-frame clones here, not all; method: immunoSEQ multiplex PCR. The sample records tens of thousands of clones, approximately 86% being singletons. The sample comprised peripheral blood. These receptors all come from an elderly man with COVID-19, enrolled during active disease.

This rearrangement joins TRBV10-3 to TRBJ1-2; TRBD1 matches at 7 bases. Germline CDR1 and CDR2: ENHRY and SYGVKD. This CDR3 region has 15 residues. The trim removed 2 bases at V and 3 bases at J, leaving 6 bases unmatched. The CDR3 nucleotides are TGTGCCATCAGTGAGGGACAGGACACGTACTATGGCTACACCTTC. This gives the protein CAISEGQDTYYGYTF.

This clone was detected only a few times. The CDR3 here is CASSRDIPYEQYF. The DNA of the CDR3 is TGTGCCAGCAGCCGGGACATTCCCTACGAGCAGTACTTC. This chain joins TRBV28 and TRBJ2-7, with D possibly being TRBD1 (6 bases). CDR1 and CDR2 from the germline V gene are MDHEN and SYDVKM. The CDR3 covers 13 residues. V was cut by 6 bases and J by 2 bases, with 11 bases left in between.

The CDR3 is CASRETVDRPQHF. Written as DNA, the CDR3 is TGTGCCAGCAGGGAGACGGTGGATCGGCCCCAGCATTTT. J is TRBJ1-5 and V is TRBV6-5; D remains unclear. Germline assignment: CDR1 MNHEY and CDR2 SVGAGI. The CDR3 covers 13 residues. Trimming removed 6 bases from V and 9 bases from J, with 15 bases in between.

The V and J genes are TRBV18 and TRBJ1-2, with unresolved D. Germline lookup yields CDR1 KGHSH and CDR2 LQKENI. This CDR3 region has 17 residues. Trimming removed 2 bases from V and 2 bases from J, with 18 bases in between. This chain's CDR3 is CASSPESSQKPNYGYTF. CDR3 bases: TGTGCCAGCTCACCAGAATCCTCTCAGAAACCGAACTATGGCTACACCTTC.

The chain couples TRBV6-6 to TRBJ2-7; 8 nucleotides agree with TRBD1. Germline CDR1 MNHNY, CDR2 SVGAGI (reference sequence). CDR3 length: 14 amino acids. Germline trimming cut 2 bases from V and 3 bases from J; bases unmatched to any gene: 3. CDR3 region: CASSYGTGYYEQYF. The CDR3 nucleotides read TGTGCCAGCAGTTACGGGACAGGATACTACGAGCAGTACTTC.

This chain links TRBV19 with TRBJ1-4; D call uncertain. CDR3 length equals 12 residues. The V gene's germline CDR1 is LNHDA and CDR2 SQIVND (reference sequence). Trimming shortened V by 5 bases and J by 8 bases, and 9 bases separated the two germline ends. Written as DNA, the CDR3 is TGTGCCAGTAGTGACACTGGCGAAAAACTGTTTTTT. Its protein product is CASSDTGEKLFF.

The genes are TRBV4-1 and TRBJ1-4; the D is unclear. Trimming removed 0 bases from V and 8 bases from J, with 7 bases in between. This CDR3 is built from 13 residues. Per germline, CDR1 MGHRA and CDR2 YSYEKL. CDR3 protein: CASSQEWEEKLFF. CDR3 nucleotides: TGCGCCAGCAGCCAAGAGTGGGAGGAAAAACTGTTTTTT.

The chain has TRBV28 and TRBJ1-5; the match to TRBD1 covers 10 bases. This CDR3 is 16 amino acids long. Looked up from germline, CDR1 is MDHEN and CDR2 is SYDVKM. With V trimmed by 5 bases and J by 5 bases, 9 bases remained unmatched. The CDR3 reads CASSPRGQGFDQPQHF. In nucleotides, the CDR3 is TGTGCCAGCAGTCCCAGGGGACAGGGGTTTGATCAGCCCCAGCATTTT.

The chain uses TRBV24-1 and TRBJ1-2, with 7 bases fitting TRBD1. Looked up from germline, CDR1 is KGHDR and CDR2 is SFDVKD. Losses at the gene ends were 4 bases for V and 8 bases for J; bases not matched to a gene: 9. This CDR3 has 14 amino acids. Written as DNA, the CDR3 is TGTGCCACCAGTGACCCGGACAGGCCTTGGGGCTACACCTTC. Translated: CATSDPDRPWGYTF.

The rearrangement links TRBV7-9 to TRBJ1-4; 8 bases line up with TRBD1. This CDR3 region has 14 residues. Germline CDR1 reads SEHNR; CDR2 reads FQNEAQ (reference sequence). Germline trimming cut 5 bases from V and 7 bases from J; bases unmatched to any gene: 6. CDR3 bases: TGTGCCAGCAGCCCAGGGGGCGCATCTGAAAAACTGTTTTTT. Translation gives CASSPGGASEKLFF.

The chain recombines TRBV18 with TRBJ2-5; TRBD1 aligns across 9 bases. Germline V gene lookup returns CDR1 KGHSH and CDR2 LQKENI. The CDR3 is made up of 15 amino acids. The junction had 6 bases not matched to a gene; V was cut back by 5 bases and J by 2 bases. Written as DNA, the CDR3 is TGTGCCAGCTCAACTCTTGGGACAGGGCAAGAGACCCAGTACTTC. Translating gives CASSTLGTGQETQYF.

The chain joins TRBV5-6 to TRBJ2-1; D not resolved. Germline lookup yields CDR1 SGHDT and CDR2 YYEEEE. Trimming shortened V by 4 bases and J by 4 bases, and 18 bases separated the two germline ends. The CDR3 is 16 amino acids. CDR3 residues: CASSLGVRRRYNEQFF. The CDR3 region has the DNA TGTGCCAGCAGCCTGGGCGTCAGGCGCCGGTACAATGAGCAGTTCTTC.

The chain has TRBV15 and TRBJ1-5; 8 positions match TRBD1. This CDR3 is built from 16 residues. With 0 bases clipped from V and 3 bases from J, the junction kept 4 bases outside the gene matches. Germline V gene data show CDR1 as LNHNV and CDR2 as YYDKDF (reference sequence). Here the CDR3 DNA reads TGTGCCACCAGCAGAGATCCGGGACAGGCCAATCAGCCCCAGCATTTT. It yields the protein CATSRDPGQANQPQHF.

The chain has TRBV4-1 and TRBJ1-2, with 9 bases identical to TRBD1. The CDR3 is 17 residues long. Germline V CDR1 and CDR2: MGHRA, YSYEKL. Germline trimming cut 0 bases from V and 7 bases from J; bases unmatched to any gene: 12. CDR3 residues: CASSQEARTGVWGGYTF. CDR3 nucleotides: TGCGCCAGCAGCCAAGAGGCTAGGACAGGGGTATGGGGTGGCTACACCTTC.

V is TRBV25-1 and J is TRBJ1-1; D gene unclear. Per the germline V gene, CDR1 is MGHDK and CDR2 is SYGVNS. This CDR3 contains 13 residues. V lost 7 bases and J lost 0, with 9 bases in between. In DNA, the CDR3 is TGTGCCAGCATTGCGGACTTGAACACTGAAGCTTTCTTT. Translating it yields CASIADLNTEAFF.

This clone was found a few times. The V and J genes are TRBV5-1 and TRBJ2-5, with 8 bases that match TRBD1. The CDR3 consists of 17 residues. Trimming cost V 0 bases and J 0 bases; bases outside gene matches: 7. Per germline, CDR1 SGHRS and CDR2 YFSETQ. CDR3 nucleotide sequence: TGCGCCAGCAGCTTGGCTGGGACAGGACTTTACCAAGAGACCCAGTACTTC. This translates into CASSLAGTGLYQETQYF.

The chain joins TRBV4-3 to TRBJ1-5; D uncertain. Germline CDR1 LGHNA, CDR2 YSLEER. V dropped 3 bases and J dropped 7 bases, with 10 bases sitting between them. This CDR3 comprises 13 residues. This CDR3 is CASSHDGSQPQHF. The CDR3 DNA reads as TGCGCCAGCAGCCACGATGGGAGCCAGCCCCAGCATTTT.

This sequence joins TRBV11-2 and TRBJ1-6; D is undetermined. CDR1 is SGHAT, CDR2 FQNNGV, per germline. Between the trimmed V and J ends, which lost 0 bases and 0 bases, there was a span of 9 bases. There are 17 residues in the CDR3. The CDR3 nucleotides read TGTGCCAGCAGCTTAGACCGGTGGAGCTCCTATAATTCACCCCTCCACTTT. Residues: CASSLDRWSSYNSPLHF. The complete variable domain, with remaining parts taken from reference TRBV11-2 and TRBJ1-6, reads EAGVAQSPRYKIIEKRQSVAFWCNPISGHATLYWYQQILGQGPKLLIQFQNNGVVDDSQLPKDRFSAERLKGVDSTLKIQPAKLEDSAVYLCASSLDRWSSYNSPLHFGNGTRLTVT.

The V gene is TRBV7-9, the J gene TRBJ1-1; D is perhaps TRBD1 (5 bases). The CDR3 totals 13 residues. The germline V and J ends were trimmed by 4 bases and 8 bases, with 14 bases remaining between them. CDR1 and CDR2 from the germline V gene are SEHNR and FQNEAQ (reference sequence). In DNA form, the CDR3 reads TGTGCCAGCAGCTCCTCCTCAGGGTCCGAAGCTTTCTTT. This encodes CASSSSSGSEAFF. The full variable domain, in which reference TRBV7-9 and TRBJ1-1 provide the parts outside the CDR3, is DTGVSQNPRHKITKRGQNVTFRCDPISEHNRLYWYRQTLGQGPEFLTYFQNEAQLEKSRLLSDRFSAERPKGSFSTLEIQRTEQGDSAMYLCASSSSSGSEAFFGQGTRLTVV.

To note about this clone: Other DNA sequences in this sample translate to the same CDR3. The chain employs TRBV6-5 and TRBJ1-2, with D unclear. This CDR3 has 12 residues. V shed 6 bases and J shed 0 bases, with 5 bases lying between them. Germline V lookup: CDR1 MNHEY, CDR2 SVGAGI. CDR3 sequence (DNA): TGTGCCAGCAGAACAGCTAACTATGGCTACACCTTC. Its translation: CASRTANYGYTF.

This chain joins TRBV18 and TRBJ1-2; D may be TRBD1 (6 bases). The germline CDR1 and CDR2 sequences are KGHSH and LQKENI. The CDR3 is 15 residues long. V lost 2 bases to trimming and J lost 8 bases, with 18 bases between them. The CDR3 loop reads CASSPVQGNLYGYTF. Written as DNA, the CDR3 is TGTGCCAGCTCACCAGTGCAGGGGAATTTGTACGGCTACACCTTC. The full variable domain, rest sourced from reference TRBV18 and TRBJ1-2, is NAGVMQNPRHLVRRRGQEARLRCSPMKGHSHVYWYRQLPEEGLKFMVYLQKENIIDESGMPKERFSAEFPKEGPSILRIQQVVRGDSAAYFCASSPVQGNLYGYTFGSGTRLTVV.

This clone was seen a few times. The rearrangement links TRBV7-8 to TRBJ1-6, with a tentative D call TRBD1 (5 bases). Trimming shortened V by 3 bases and J by 8 bases, and 14 bases separated the two germline ends. This CDR3 comprises 15 residues. Per the germline V gene, CDR1 is SGHVS and CDR2 is FQNEAQ. The CDR3 sequence is CASSFQGSAYSPLHF. The CDR3 nucleotides are TGTGCCAGCAGCTTCCAGGGATCGGCGTATTCACCCCTCCACTTT. The whole variable domain, filled in from reference TRBV7-8 and TRBJ1-6, reads GAGVSQSPRYKVAKRGQDVALRCDPISGHVSLFWYQQALGQGPEFLTYFQNEAQLDKSGLPSDRFFAERPEGSVSTLKIQRTQQEDSAVYLCASSFQGSAYSPLHFGNGTRLTVT.

This chain connects TRBV2 to TRBJ1-5; TRBD1 agrees at 10 bases. Germline CDR1 SNHLY, CDR2 FYNNEI. Trimming at V came to 6 bases and at J to 7 bases, leaving 6 bases not matched to a gene. This CDR3 has 14 amino acids. CDR3 DNA: TGTGCCAGCAGCGGACAGGGGGTCCGACAGCCCCAGCATTTT. Protein product: CASSGQGVRQPQHF.

The chain employs TRBV3-1 (or the pseudogene TRBV3-2) and TRBJ2-7; perhaps TRBD2 as D (6 bases). Trimming pared 1 base from V and 2 bases from J, leaving 15 bases between. CDR3 size: 16 residues. CDR1 and CDR2 (germline): LGHDT, YNNKEL (reference sequence). This chain's CDR3 is CASSQVKRGNPYEQYF. CDR3 bases: TGTGCCAGCAGCCAAGTAAAACGGGGGAACCCCTACGAGCAGTACTTC.

The rearrangement links TRBV18 to TRBJ1-2; no firm D call. The germline V gene has CDR1 KGHSH and CDR2 LQKENI. The V end was cut by 3 bases, the J end by 4 bases, with 15 bases between. The CDR3 is 15 amino acids. The CDR3 protein is CASSPGSQEAYGYTF. In DNA, the CDR3 is TGTGCCAGCTCACCCGGCAGTCAAGAGGCCTATGGCTACACCTTC.

This chain uses TRBV6-1 with TRBJ2-7; D is perhaps TRBD2 (5 bases). V was clipped by 3 bases and J by 9 bases, with 6 bases between them. Germline V lookup: CDR1 MNHNS, CDR2 SASEGT. This CDR3 is 10 amino acids long. CDR3 in amino acids: CASSDEGQYF. DNA of the CDR3: TGTGCCAGCAGTGACGAGGGGCAGTACTTC.